This T cell receptor beta chain was identified in a study of T cells in Graves' hyperthyroidism and ophthalmopathy. Study at large: Before any treatment, at initial diagnosis, peripheral blood was collected. Whole-study results and caveats: Peripheral blood also featured most of the thyroid clonotypes expanded above 0.001.

V dropped 3 bases and J dropped 0; count of bases not matched to a gene: 5. CDR3 length: 16 residues. From RNA transcripts, TCR beta CDR3 regions were amplified. Primed by the HTBI set, a first-round RT-PCR was run on the TCR CDR3. TCRdb redid the calling of the multiplex PCR reads with MiXCR, one entry per CDR3 protein. Of roughly 530,000 distinct CDR3 sequences in the sample, approximately 17% are singletons; the top ten hold roughly 15%. Disease duration was under 3 months in the ophthalmopathy patients, who also had a Clinical Activity Score of at least 3 and a NOSPECS grade of at least 4. This clonotype has at least ten counts. Its target is unknown.

The sequence derives from a woman aged 18-29 years with Graves' ophthalmopathy. The specimen sequenced was blood. The chain links TRBV12-3 or TRBV12-4 to TRBJ1-1; 9 positions agree with TRBD1. CDR3 nucleotides: TGTGCCAGCAGTTTCACAGGGGGCGCCCTGAACACTGAAGCTTTCTTT. Translation: CASSFTGGALNTEAFF.